Listed below are T cell receptor beta chains from one sample, sequenced in a study of control samples from healthy donors and cancer patients. The data were produced by immunoSEQ multiplex PCR, yet TCRdb's version contains in-frame clones alone and is incomplete. The data contain 170,000 or so clones, 90% to 95% of them seen just once; the ten biggest clones take up approximately 1.5%. The sequencing input was blood. These receptors all come from a man between 18 and 35 years old in good health. Each CDR3 is given with its conserved first and last residue. D genes are given only for firm matches. Rows give clone size only sometimes, using once, few, many, or a class for an expanded clone.

j_call d_call clone_size v_call cdr3_aa cdr3_nt
TRBJ2-7 TRBD1 . TRBV30 CAWSATGLGEQYF TGTGCCTGGAGCGCGACAGGGCTGGGCGAGCAGTACTTC
TRBJ2-6 TRBD1 . TRBV10-3 CAISVTGGASTGANVLTF TGTGCCATCAGTGTGACAGGGGGCGCCAGTACTGGGGCCAACGTCCTGACTTTC
TRBJ1-1 . . TRBV6-5 CASRLYRENTEAFF TGTGCCAGCAGACTCTACAGGGAGAACACTGAAGCTTTCTTT
TRBJ1-6 . . TRBV6-5 CASSTATANSPLHF TGTGCCAGCAGTACAGCGACAGCTAATTCACCCCTCCACTTT
TRBJ1-5 TRBD1 . TRBV12-5 CASGFLGTVSYSNQSQHF TGTGCTAGTGGTTTCCTCGGGACAGTTTCTTATAGCAATCAGTCCCAGCATTTT
TRBJ2-5 TRBD1 . TRBV12-3/TRBV12-4 CASSRDRSPTQYF TGTGCCAGCAGCCGGGACAGGTCCCCGACCCAGTACTTC
TRBJ2-2 . . TRBV29-1 CSVEGNTGELFF TGCAGCGTTGAGGGGAACACCGGGGAGCTGTTTTTT
TRBJ2-7 . . TRBV19 CASSTAAHYEQYF TGTGCCAGTAGTACGGCGGCCCACTACGAGCAGTACTTC
TRBJ1-2 TRBD1 . TRBV27 CASSSLQGARYGYTF TGTGCCAGCAGTTCTCTACAGGGGGCCCGTTATGGCTACACCTTC
TRBJ2-1 . . TRBV7-9 CASSLESSYNEQFF TGTGCCAGCAGCTTAGAATCCTCCTACAATGAGCAGTTCTTC
TRBJ2-3 . . TRBV3-1/TRBV3-2 CASSQGNRAWTDTQYF TGTGCCAGCAGCCAAGGAAACAGGGCATGGACAGATACGCAGTATTTT
TRBJ1-5 . few TRBV18 CASSRSWVGDVGNQPQHF TGTGCCAGCTCCCGAAGCTGGGTGGGGGATGTCGGCAATCAGCCCCAGCATTTT
TRBJ2-2 TRBD1 once TRBV7-3 CASSLNRFRDSNTGELFF TGTGCCAGCAGCTTAAATAGGTTTAGGGACAGCAACACCGGGGAGCTGTTTTTT
TRBJ1-4 . . TRBV5-5 CASSLFLYEKLFF TGTGCCAGCAGCTTGTTCTTATATGAAAAACTGTTTTTT
TRBJ1-3 . . TRBV10-3 CAISELGGTLGNTIYF TGTGCCATCAGTGAGTTGGGTGGGACACTTGGAAACACCATATATTTT
TRBJ2-7 . once TRBV27 CASSLTFGVGLEQYF TGTGCCAGCAGTTTGACTTTCGGTGTGGGATTGGAGCAGTACTTC
TRBJ1-4 TRBD1 . TRBV5-1 CASSFGDRDNEKLFF TGCGCCAGCAGCTTTGGGGACAGGGACAATGAAAAACTGTTTTTT
TRBJ2-7 TRBD2 once TRBV3-1/TRBV3-2 CASSSPGTKSYEQYF TGTGCCAGCAGCTCCCCAGGGACTAAGTCCTACGAGCAGTACTTC
TRBJ1-5 . . TRBV2 CASNGYRGPQHF TGTGCCAGCAACGGGTATAGGGGGCCCCAGCATTTT
TRBJ2-1 . . TRBV20-1 CSASERGAYNEQFF TGCAGTGCTAGTGAGAGGGGGGCTTACAATGAGCAGTTCTTC